Below, 15 T cell receptor beta chains from the same sample are listed, as sequenced in a study of blood T cell repertoires in COVID-19. Measured with immunoSEQ multiplex PCR; TCRdb has only the in-frame clones, and not every one. The profile covers 55,000 to 70,000 clones, with roughly 80% appearing a single time and roughly a tenth taken by the ten largest. The sample taken for sequencing was peripheral blood. These receptor sequences come from a woman older than 75 with acute or convalescent COVID-19.

This sequence joins TRBV10-2 and TRBJ1-5, with TRBD1 identical over 10 bases. This CDR3 has 14 amino acids. V gave up 6 bases and J gave up 7 bases; unmatched junction bases: 6. The germline V gene has CDR1 WSHSY and CDR2 SAAADI. The CDR3 DNA follows: TGCGCCAGCAGGAAGGGACAGGGGAACCAGCCCCAGCATTTT. Amino acids: CASRKGQGNQPQHF.

V is TRBV2 and J is TRBJ2-1; the D is unclear. Germline V gene data show CDR1 as SNHLY and CDR2 as FYNNEI. The CDR3 consists of 14 residues. V was pared by 8 bases and J by 2 bases, with 13 bases between. This CDR3 reads CASSQFSAYNEQFF. CDR3 DNA: TGTGCCAGCTCACAGTTCTCGGCCTACAATGAGCAGTTCTTC.

The chain joins TRBV6-5 to TRBJ2-3; 9 positions agree with TRBD1. The CDR3 contains 14 residues. Germline V gene sequence: CDR1 MNHEY, CDR2 SVGAGI. The V gene end was trimmed by 8 bases and the J gene end by 2 bases; junction bases not matched to a gene: 5. The CDR3 region is CASQWDRDTDTQYF. CDR3 bases: TGTGCCAGCCAGTGGGACAGGGACACAGATACGCAGTATTTT.

This chain uses TRBV7-9 with TRBJ2-3; 8 positions agree with TRBD1. Germline V gene data show CDR1 as SEHNR and CDR2 as FQNEAQ (reference sequence). V was clipped by 5 bases and J by 1 base; unmatched bases: 17. This CDR3 has 19 residues. The CDR3 here is CASSLSATLDRARTDTQYF. For the CDR3, the DNA is TGTGCCAGCAGCCTATCGGCGACACTGGACAGGGCGCGCACAGATACGCAGTATTTT.

The chain carries TRBV9 and TRBJ2-5; 16 nucleotides match TRBD2. Germline V gives CDR1 SGDLS, CDR2 YYNGEE. The V segment lost 3 bases and the J segment 0 bases; nucleotides outside the gene matches: 11. The CDR3 is made up of 20 amino acids. CDR3 protein: CASSASPGLAGGTYQETQYF. CDR3 bases: TGTGCCAGCAGCGCCTCTCCGGGACTAGCGGGGGGGACGTACCAAGAGACCCAGTACTTC.

V gene TRBV19 combines with J gene TRBJ2-2; perhaps TRBD2 as D (5 bases). V shed 5 bases and J shed 12 bases, with 16 bases lying between them. The length of the CDR3 is 13 residues. CDR1 is LNHDA and CDR2 is SQIVND in the germline V gene (reference sequence). The CDR3 DNA sequence: TGTGCCAGTAGTTCCGGGGTTCCAGGCAAGCTGTTTTTT. Translating gives CASSSGVPGKLFF.

This clone was seen more than once but under ten times. V gene TRBV27 combines with J gene TRBJ2-2, with 10 bases fitting TRBD2. Trimming took 3 bases from V and 4 from J; bases not matched to a gene: 17. Germline V gene data show CDR1 as MNHEY and CDR2 as SMNVEV (reference sequence). This CDR3 contains 20 residues. Here the CDR3 reads CASSLESPHSGGQSTGELFF. The CDR3 nucleotides are TGTGCCAGCAGTTTGGAGAGCCCACATAGCGGGGGGCAGAGCACCGGGGAGCTGTTTTTT.

V gene TRBV7-9 combines with J gene TRBJ2-7, with TRBD2 identical over 10 bases. The CDR3 loop spans 17 amino acids. Germline lookup yields CDR1 SEHNR and CDR2 FQNEAQ (reference sequence). Trimming took 3 bases from V and 5 from J; bases not matched to a gene: 13. DNA of the CDR3: TGTGCCAGCAGCTTTAAAGGAAGCGGGGGGGAAGTGGACGAGCAGTACTTC. It codes for CASSFKGSGGEVDEQYF.

The chain carries TRBV29-1 and TRBJ2-3; 10 bases align to TRBD2. J lost 9 bases, V lost 1 base, and 10 bases had no gene match. Germline loops: CDR1 SQVTM, CDR2 ANQGSEA. There are 15 residues in the CDR3. The CDR3 reads CSVEGGLAGERTQYF. As DNA, the CDR3 is TGCAGCGTTGAAGGAGGCCTAGCGGGGGAACGGACGCAGTATTTT.

V is TRBV30 and J is TRBJ2-5; D is possibly TRBD1 (5 bases). Germline V lookup: CDR1 GTSNPN, CDR2 SVGIG (reference sequence). There are 11 residues in the CDR3. V was pared by 5 bases and J by 5 bases, with 9 bases between. The CDR3 DNA follows: TGTGCCTGGGGAAACAGGGAGACCCAGTACTTC. It encodes CAWGNRETQYF.

V is TRBV7-6 and J is TRBJ1-6, with 10 bases fitting TRBD1. V shed 5 bases, J shed 10 bases, and the junction held 8 bases outside the gene matches. CDR3 length: 15 residues. Germline CDR1 reads SGHVS; CDR2 reads FNYEAQ. For the CDR3, the DNA is TGTGCCAGCAGCCCAGTCCCGGGACAGGGGTCACCCCTCCACTTT. Its translation: CASSPVPGQGSPLHF. Variable domain in full (rest from reference TRBV7-6 and TRBJ1-6): GAGVSQSPRYKVTKRGQDVALRCDPISGHVSLYWYRQALGQGPEFLTYFNYEAQQDKSGLPNDRFSAERPEGSISTLTIQRTEQRDSAMYRCASSPVPGQGSPLHFGNGTRLTVT.

This chain links TRBV5-1 with TRBJ2-3; possibly TRBD2 for D (6 bases). This CDR3 is 17 amino acids long. Germline lookup yields CDR1 SGHRS and CDR2 YFSETQ. The V end lost 0 bases, the J end lost 4 bases, and 18 bases lay between the germline ends. In DNA form, the CDR3 reads TGCGCCAGCAGCTTGGCCTCGACTAGGGGCCGGTCAGATACGCAGTATTTT. Amino acid sequence: CASSLASTRGRSDTQYF.

This clone was detected a few times. The CDR3 here is CASSDGQSSYNEQFF. CDR3 coding DNA: TGTGCCAGCAGTGACGGACAGAGCTCCTACAATGAGCAGTTCTTC. The V and J genes are TRBV6-1 and TRBJ2-1; possible D gene TRBD1, 6 bases. Germline V lookup: CDR1 MNHNS, CDR2 SASEGT. The CDR3 is 15 amino acids. Trimming took 3 bases from V and 0 from J, leaving 9 bases between them.

This clone occurred a few times. The V and J genes are TRBV5-1 and TRBJ1-1; perhaps TRBD1 as D (5 bases). The CDR3 sequence is 15 residues long. In germline, CDR1 is SGHRS, CDR2 YFSETQ. V was pared by 0 bases and J by 3 bases, with 12 bases between. This chain's CDR3 is CASSLGSLGDTEAFF. CDR3 in DNA: TGCGCCAGCAGCTTGGGTAGTCTAGGGGACACTGAAGCTTTCTTT. Filled out from reference TRBV5-1 and TRBJ1-1, the complete variable domain reads KAGVTQTPRYLIKTRGQQVTLSCSPISGHRSVSWYQQTPGQGLQFLFEYFSETQRNKGNFPGRFSGRQFSNSRSEMNVSTLELGDSALYLCASSLGSLGDTEAFFGQGTRLTVV.

This clone has just one count. The junction does not match germline at one end; this may be a read error. This chain connects TRBV19 to TRBJ1-2, with D possibly matching TRBD1 (6 bases). CDR1 and CDR2 from the germline V gene are LNHDA and SQIVND (reference sequence). The CDR3 runs to 15 residues. The chain's CDR3 is CASRERGGPGYGYIF. CDR3 nucleotides: TGTGCCAGTAGAGAGAGAGGGGGACCTGGCTATGGCTACATCTTC. Together with reference TRBV19 and TRBJ1-2, the CDR3 gives the full variable domain: DGGITQSPKYLFRKEGQNVTLSCEQNLNHDAMYWYRQDPGQGLRLIYYSQIVNDFQKGDIAEGYSVSREKKESFPLTVTSAQKNPTAFYLCASRERGGPGYGYIFGSGTRLTVV.